The clone carrying this T cell receptor (beta chain) was seen a handful of times. Its antigen is not known. The CDR3 contains 16 residues. Germline V gene sequence: CDR1 DFQATT, CDR2 SNEGSKA (reference sequence). The ends lost 4 bases at V and 9 bases at J; junction bases unmatched: 16. Each sample yielded at least 5 micrograms of PBMC total RNA. Sample-barcoded 5' priming and a J-beta primer mix drove a second PCR of roughly 6 to 12 cycles. The authors tagged each cDNA molecule using a template-switch adaptor with 12 random nucleotides. TCRdb processed the 5' RACE reads anew with MiXCR; each CDR3 protein has one entry. The table lists about 1.1 million distinct CDR3 sequences, around two fifths of them singletons. The data stem from a study of blood T cells in healthy people across ages. Study observations and caveats: Strong correlation was found linking TCR beta diversity to naive T cell percentage. Older age coincided with a roughly linear decline in TCR beta diversity per million T cells.

The TCR comes from a man aged 18 to 35 in good health. Input material: blood. This sequence joins TRBV20-1 and TRBJ2-1, with 9 bases aligning to TRBD1. The CDR3: CSATPSDRGYSGEQFF. CDR3 bases: TGCAGTGCTACCCCTTCGGACAGGGGATATAGTGGTGAGCAGTTCTTC.